This is a list of T cell receptor beta chains from one sample in a study of blood T cell repertoires in COVID-19. Only in-frame clones appear in the TCRdb table, and some are missing; sequencing was by immunoSEQ multiplex PCR. This repertoire shows approximately 60,000 clones, 79% found once; its top ten account for about a fifth. Material: peripheral blood. The receptor set was obtained from an elderly woman with active or convalescent COVID-19. Both conserved end residues are part of each CDR3. D genes are given only for firm matches. Clone size is given for some rows only: seen once, a few or many times, or a class if the clone is expanded.

CDR3 protein,CDR3 DNA,V gene,D gene,J gene,clone size
CANSLSRGNQPQHF,TGTGCCAACAGCTTATCCAGGGGCAATCAGCCCCAGCATTTT,TRBV7-9,.,TRBJ1-5,.
CASSVEGQGAYGYTF,TGTGCCAGCAGCGTAGAGGGACAGGGTGCCTATGGCTACACCTTC,TRBV9,TRBD1,TRBJ1-2,.
CASSPDRDQPQHF,TGTGCCAGCAGCCCGGACAGAGATCAGCCCCAGCATTTT,TRBV11-3,.,TRBJ1-5,.
CASSPPDRGMNTEAFF,TGTGCCAGCAGCCCCCCGGACAGGGGGATGAACACTGAAGCTTTCTTT,TRBV3-1/TRBV3-2,TRBD1,TRBJ1-1,once
CASSSAPGQSTAGTEAFF,TGTGCCAGCAGCTCCGCCCCGGGACAGTCCACCGCGGGAACTGAAGCTTTCTTT,TRBV5-4,TRBD1,TRBJ1-1,.
CASSFFMRTTGEQYF,TGCGCCAGCAGCTTTTTTATGCGGACTACGGGGGAGCAGTACTTC,TRBV5-1,.,TRBJ2-7,.
CASSQAPGGAEYGYTF,TGTGCCAGCAGCCAAGCCCCAGGGGGCGCGGAATATGGCTACACCTTC,TRBV3-1/TRBV3-2,TRBD1,TRBJ1-2,.
CASRTTGSGGELFF,TGTGCCAGCAGGACGACAGGGTCGGGCGGGGAGCTGTTTTTT,TRBV28,TRBD1,TRBJ2-2,once
CASSQDRRGPNTEAFF,TGCGCCAGCAGCCAAGATAGGAGGGGACCGAACACTGAAGCTTTCTTT,TRBV4-1,.,TRBJ1-1,once
CASSPSGQSNQPQHF,TGTGCCAGCAGCCCATCGGGACAGAGCAATCAGCCCCAGCATTTT,TRBV7-9,TRBD1,TRBJ1-5,once
CASRLRMDLTYEQYF,TGTGCCAGCAGGCTCAGGATGGATTTGACCTACGAGCAGTACTTC,TRBV6-5,.,TRBJ2-7,.
CATSASQFTDTQYF,TGTGCCACCAGTGCAAGCCAATTCACAGATACGCAGTATTTT,TRBV24-1,.,TRBJ2-3,once
CASSDQGNYGYTF,TGCGCCAGCAGTGACCAGGGGAACTATGGCTACACCTTC,TRBV10-2,.,TRBJ1-2,once
CAWSVEGNQPQHF,TGTGCCTGGAGTGTGGAGGGAAATCAGCCCCAGCATTTT,TRBV30,.,TRBJ1-5,.
CASSTAGTGTSYTF,TGCGCCAGCAGCACCGCCGGGACAGGGACGAGCTACACCTTC,TRBV5-1,TRBD1,TRBJ1-2,.
CASSPTSSRSETQYF,TGTGCCAGCAGCCCAACCTCTAGCAGGTCAGAGACCCAGTACTTC,TRBV11-2,.,TRBJ2-5,once
CASSPLGGGYGYTF,TGTGCCAGCTCACCCCTAGGGGGCGGCTATGGCTACACCTTC,TRBV18,TRBD1,TRBJ1-2,few
CASSARAGGTGELFF,TGTGCCAGCAGCGCTCGGGCGGGCGGCACCGGGGAGCTGTTTTTT,TRBV9,.,TRBJ2-2,.
CASSLRGQGIYEQYF,TGTGCCAGCAGCTTGCGGGGACAGGGAATCTACGAGCAGTACTTC,TRBV5-5,TRBD1,TRBJ2-7,.
CSARGTVPYTF,TGCAGTGCACGAGGGACAGTACCCTACACCTTC,TRBV20-1,TRBD1,TRBJ1-2,.
CASSLEGASTDTQYF,TGTGCCAGCAGCTTAGAGGGAGCCTCCACAGATACGCAGTATTTT,TRBV7-9,.,TRBJ2-3,.
CASARAGTAFYEQYF,TGTGCCAGTGCGAGGGCCGGGACAGCCTTCTACGAGCAGTACTTC,TRBV9,TRBD1,TRBJ2-7,.
CASSFDRGEQFF,TGTGCCAGCAGCTTCGACAGGGGAGAGCAGTTCTTC,TRBV5-4,TRBD1,TRBJ2-1,.
CASSLAGWAGGEGYTF,TGTGCCAGCAGCTTGGCCGGCTGGGCAGGGGGCGAGGGCTACACCTTC,TRBV5-5,TRBD1,TRBJ1-2,.
CATSRGLGEGADTQYF,TGTGCCACTAGCAGAGGATTAGGGGAGGGGGCAGATACGCAGTATTTT,TRBV15,.,TRBJ2-3,.
CASSHLTGGTEAFF,TGTGCCAGCAGCCACCTGACAGGGGGCACTGAAGCTTTCTTT,TRBV14,TRBD1,TRBJ1-1,.
CAWSPSRYEQYF,TGTGCCTGGAGTCCCTCCCGCTACGAGCAGTACTTC,TRBV30,.,TRBJ2-7,.
CASSPGQPYGYTF,TGTGCCAGCAGCCCAGGACAGCCCTATGGCTACACCTTC,TRBV12-3/TRBV12-4,.,TRBJ1-2,.
CASPKREPGVREQYF,TGTGCCAGCCCGAAAAGGGAACCGGGGGTGAGAGAGCAGTACTTC,TRBV21-1,.,TRBJ2-7,.
CASSVGTSNEQYF,TGTGCCAGCAGCGTAGGGACTAGCAACGAGCAGTACTTC,TRBV11-2,TRBD2,TRBJ2-7,few
CASRRLEGSNQPQHF,TGTGCCAGTAGAAGACTCGAGGGCAGCAATCAGCCCCAGCATTTT,TRBV19,.,TRBJ1-5,few
CASSSGLAEGTQYF,TGTGCCAGCAGCTCGGGACTAGCTGAGGGTACGCAGTATTTT,TRBV5-4,TRBD2,TRBJ2-3,.
CASSSRGLSYNSPLHF,TGTGCCAGCAGCTCGCGGGGCTTGTCCTATAATTCACCCCTCCACTTT,TRBV5-6,.,TRBJ1-6,.
CASSRGQTYEQYF,TGTGCCAGCAGCCGAGGACAGACCTACGAGCAGTACTTC,TRBV3-1/TRBV3-2,.,TRBJ2-7,.
CASTTWGEGGTDTQYF,TGTGCCAGTACCACGTGGGGGGAGGGCGGCACAGATACGCAGTATTTT,TRBV19,TRBD2,TRBJ2-3,once
CASSAAGGKAEAFF,TGTGCCAGCAGCGCCGCAGGGGGCAAGGCTGAAGCTTTCTTT,TRBV11-3,TRBD1,TRBJ1-1,.
CASSNIPHLVTPKNIQYF,TGTGCCAGTAGCAATATTCCACATCTCGTCACGCCTAAAAACATTCAGTACTTC,TRBV25-1,.,TRBJ2-4,.
CASSWGLAVADTQYF,TGTGCCAGCAGTTGGGGACTAGCGGTCGCAGATACGCAGTATTTT,TRBV6-5,TRBD2,TRBJ2-3,.
CASSLQTGTSTNEKLFF,TGTGCCAGCAGCTTACAGACGGGGACTTCGACTAATGAAAAACTGTTTTTT,TRBV7-6,.,TRBJ1-4,.
CASSLAQGLANYGYTF,TGTGCCAGCAGCTTGGCCCAGGGTTTGGCTAACTATGGCTACACCTTC,TRBV5-6,.,TRBJ1-2,once
CAISGDRGYEKLFF,TGTGCCATCAGTGGGGACAGGGGGTATGAAAAACTGTTTTTT,TRBV10-3,TRBD1,TRBJ1-4,.
CASSDADRLNTEAFF,TGTGCCAGCAGTGATGCGGACAGATTGAACACTGAAGCTTTCTTT,TRBV6-1,.,TRBJ1-1,once